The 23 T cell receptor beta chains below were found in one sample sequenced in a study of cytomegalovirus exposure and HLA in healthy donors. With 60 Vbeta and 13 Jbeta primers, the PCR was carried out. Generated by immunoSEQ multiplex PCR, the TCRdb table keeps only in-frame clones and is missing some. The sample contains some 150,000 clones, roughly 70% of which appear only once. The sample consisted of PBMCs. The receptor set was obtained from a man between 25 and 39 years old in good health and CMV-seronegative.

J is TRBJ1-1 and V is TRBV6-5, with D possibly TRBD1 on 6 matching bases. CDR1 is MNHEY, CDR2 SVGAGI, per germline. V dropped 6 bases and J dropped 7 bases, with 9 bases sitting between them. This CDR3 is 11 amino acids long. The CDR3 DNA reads TGTGCCAGCAGGGAGACAGGTGAAGCTTTCTTT. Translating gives CASRETGEAFF.

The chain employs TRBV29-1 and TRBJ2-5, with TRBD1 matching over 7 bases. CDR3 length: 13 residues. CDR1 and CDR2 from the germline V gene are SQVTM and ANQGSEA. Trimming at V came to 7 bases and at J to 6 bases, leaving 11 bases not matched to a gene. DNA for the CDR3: TGCAGCGCCCTGACAGGGTTACGAAAGACCCAGTACTTC. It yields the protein CSALTGLRKTQYF.

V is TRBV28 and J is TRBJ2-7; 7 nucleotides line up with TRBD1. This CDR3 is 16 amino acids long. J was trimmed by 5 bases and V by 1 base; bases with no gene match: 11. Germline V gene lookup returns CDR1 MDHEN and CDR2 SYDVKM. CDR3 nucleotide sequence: TGTGCCAGCAGTTTATTAAGTTCTGGGACAGAAAACGAGCAGTACTTC. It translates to CASSLLSSGTENEQYF.

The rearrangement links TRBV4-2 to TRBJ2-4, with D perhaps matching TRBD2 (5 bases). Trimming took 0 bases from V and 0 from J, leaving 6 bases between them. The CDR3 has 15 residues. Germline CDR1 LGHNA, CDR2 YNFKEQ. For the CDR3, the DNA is TGTGCCAGCAGCCAAGACGGAGGAGCCAAAAACATTCAGTACTTC. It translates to CASSQDGGAKNIQYF.

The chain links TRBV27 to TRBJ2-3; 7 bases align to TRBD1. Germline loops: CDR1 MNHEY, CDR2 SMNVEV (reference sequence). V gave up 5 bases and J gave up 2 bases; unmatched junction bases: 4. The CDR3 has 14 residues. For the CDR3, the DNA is TGTGCCAGCAGTCCAGGGACAGTCACAGATACGCAGTATTTT. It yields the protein CASSPGTVTDTQYF.

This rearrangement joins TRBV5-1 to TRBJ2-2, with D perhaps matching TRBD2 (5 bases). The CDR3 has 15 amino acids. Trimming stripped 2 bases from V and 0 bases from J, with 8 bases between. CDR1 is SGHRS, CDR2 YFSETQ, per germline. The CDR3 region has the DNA TGCGCCAGCAGCTTTTTCGGGGCGAACACCGGGGAGCTGTTTTTT. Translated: CASSFFGANTGELFF.

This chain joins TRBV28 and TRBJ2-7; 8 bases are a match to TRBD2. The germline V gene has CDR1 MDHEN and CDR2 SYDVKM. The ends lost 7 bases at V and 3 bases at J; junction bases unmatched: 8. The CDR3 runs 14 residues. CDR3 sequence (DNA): TGTGCCAGCATCGGGGGGGGGTTGGGCTACGAGCAGTACTTC. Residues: CASIGGGLGYEQYF.

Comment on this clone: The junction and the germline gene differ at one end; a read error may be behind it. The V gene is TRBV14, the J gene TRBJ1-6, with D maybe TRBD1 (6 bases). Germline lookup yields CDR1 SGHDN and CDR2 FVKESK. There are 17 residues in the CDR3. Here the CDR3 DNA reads TGTGCCAGCAGTCAAGCGTGGACAGCCAACTATAATTCACCCCTCCACTTT. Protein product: CASSQAWTANYNSPLHF.

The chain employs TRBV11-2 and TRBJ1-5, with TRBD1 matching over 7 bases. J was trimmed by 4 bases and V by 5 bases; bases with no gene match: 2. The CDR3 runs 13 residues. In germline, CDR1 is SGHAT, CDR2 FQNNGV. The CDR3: CASSPDRNQPQHF. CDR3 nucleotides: TGTGCCAGCAGCCCGGACAGGAATCAGCCCCAGCATTTT.

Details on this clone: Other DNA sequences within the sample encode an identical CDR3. The CDR3 loop reads CSVEGGQIQETQYF. CDR3 DNA: TGCAGCGTTGAAGGTGGACAGATTCAAGAGACCCAGTACTTC. This chain links TRBV29-1 with TRBJ2-5, with D tentatively TRBD1 (6 bases). Germline assignment: CDR1 SQVTM and CDR2 ANQGSEA. This CDR3 region has 14 residues. Trimming removed 1 base at V and 2 bases at J, with 11 bases between.

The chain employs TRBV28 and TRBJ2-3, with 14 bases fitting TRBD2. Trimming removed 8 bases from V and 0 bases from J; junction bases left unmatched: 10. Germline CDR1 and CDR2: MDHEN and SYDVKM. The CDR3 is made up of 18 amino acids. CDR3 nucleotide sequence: TGTGCCAGCCCCCCCGTTGGACTAGCGGGGGGTAGCACAGATACGCAGTATTTT. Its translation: CASPPVGLAGGSTDTQYF.

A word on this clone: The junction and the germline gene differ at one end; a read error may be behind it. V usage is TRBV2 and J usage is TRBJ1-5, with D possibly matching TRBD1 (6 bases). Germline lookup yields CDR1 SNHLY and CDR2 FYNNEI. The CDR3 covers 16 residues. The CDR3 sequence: CASSFRDIRGNQPQNF. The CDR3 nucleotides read TGTGCCAGCAGTTTCCGGGACATAAGGGGCAATCAGCCCCAGAATTTT.

CDR3 protein: CASSLLGTSVETQYF. The CDR3 DNA reads as TGTGCCAGCAGTTTATTGGGGACTAGCGTGGAGACCCAGTACTTC. The gene calls are TRBV27 and TRBJ2-5; 10 nucleotides line up with TRBD2. Trimming took 1 base from V and 5 from J; bases not matched to a gene: 4. Germline V gene data show CDR1 as MNHEY and CDR2 as SMNVEV (reference sequence). This CDR3 is built from 15 residues.

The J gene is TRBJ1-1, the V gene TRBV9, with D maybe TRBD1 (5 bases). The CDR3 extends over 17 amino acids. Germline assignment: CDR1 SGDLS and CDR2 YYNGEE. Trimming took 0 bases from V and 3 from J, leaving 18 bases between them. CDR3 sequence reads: CASSVDGGVMGDTEAFF. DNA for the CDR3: TGTGCCAGCAGCGTAGACGGGGGGGTGATGGGGGACACTGAAGCTTTCTTT.

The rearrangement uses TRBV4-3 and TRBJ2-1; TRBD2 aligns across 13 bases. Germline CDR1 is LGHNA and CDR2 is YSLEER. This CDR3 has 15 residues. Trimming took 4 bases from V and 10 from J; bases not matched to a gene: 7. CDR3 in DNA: TGCGCCAGCAGCCTGGGGACTAGCGGGGTCTGGGAGCAGTTCTTC. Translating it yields CASSLGTSGVWEQFF.

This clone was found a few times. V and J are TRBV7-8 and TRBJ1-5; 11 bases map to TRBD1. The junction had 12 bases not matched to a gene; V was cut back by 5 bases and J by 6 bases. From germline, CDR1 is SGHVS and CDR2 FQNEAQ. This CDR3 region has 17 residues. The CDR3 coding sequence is TGTGCCAGCAGCCCCAGGACAGGGGGCGCGTTTGGTCAGCCCCAGCATTTT. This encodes CASSPRTGGAFGQPQHF.

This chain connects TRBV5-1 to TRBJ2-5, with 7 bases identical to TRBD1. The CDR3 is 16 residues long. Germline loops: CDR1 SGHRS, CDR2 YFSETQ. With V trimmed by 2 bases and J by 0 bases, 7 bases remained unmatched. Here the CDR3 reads CASSFPEQGNQETQYF. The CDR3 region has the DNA TGCGCCAGCAGCTTTCCAGAACAGGGGAACCAAGAGACCCAGTACTTC. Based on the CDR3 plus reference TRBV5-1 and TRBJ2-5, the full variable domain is KAGVTQTPRYLIKTRGQQVTLSCSPISGHRSVSWYQQTPGQGLQFLFEYFSETQRNKGNFPGRFSGRQFSNSRSEMNVSTLELGDSALYLCASSFPEQGNQETQYFGPGTRLLVL.

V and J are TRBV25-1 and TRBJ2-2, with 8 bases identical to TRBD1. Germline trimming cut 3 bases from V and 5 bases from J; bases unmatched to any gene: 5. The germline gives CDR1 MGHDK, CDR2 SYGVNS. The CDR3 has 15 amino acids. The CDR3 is CASSEQGARTGELFF. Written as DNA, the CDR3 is TGTGCCAGCAGTGAGCAGGGGGCACGGACCGGGGAGCTGTTTTTT.

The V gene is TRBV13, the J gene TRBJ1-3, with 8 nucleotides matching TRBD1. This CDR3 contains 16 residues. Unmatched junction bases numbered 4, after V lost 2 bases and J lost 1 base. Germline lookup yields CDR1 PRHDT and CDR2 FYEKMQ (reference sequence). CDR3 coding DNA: TGTGCCAGCAGCTTATGGACAGGGCCTTCTGGAAACACCATATATTTT. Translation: CASSLWTGPSGNTIYF.

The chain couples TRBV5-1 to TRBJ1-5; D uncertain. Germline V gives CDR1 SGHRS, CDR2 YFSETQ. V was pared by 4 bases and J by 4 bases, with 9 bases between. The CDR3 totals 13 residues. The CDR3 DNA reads TGCGCCAGCAGCCCGGAGCCTAATCAGCCCCAGCATTTT. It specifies CASSPEPNQPQHF.

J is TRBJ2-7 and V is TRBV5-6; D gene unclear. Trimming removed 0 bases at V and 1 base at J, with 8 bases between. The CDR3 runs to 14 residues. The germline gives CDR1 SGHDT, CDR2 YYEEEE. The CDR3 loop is CASSLAGRSYEQYF. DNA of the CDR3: TGTGCCAGCAGCTTGGCCGGCAGGTCCTACGAGCAGTACTTC.

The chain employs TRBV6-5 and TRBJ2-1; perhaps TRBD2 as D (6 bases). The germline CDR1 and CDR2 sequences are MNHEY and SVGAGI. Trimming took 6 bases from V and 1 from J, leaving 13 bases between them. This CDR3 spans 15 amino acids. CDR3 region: CASRPRLGSYNEQFF. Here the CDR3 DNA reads TGTGCCAGCAGGCCTCGACTAGGGTCCTACAATGAGCAGTTCTTC.

The CDR3 loop is CASGGGLNTEAFF. In DNA form, the CDR3 reads TGTGCCAGTGGAGGGGGCTTGAACACTGAAGCTTTCTTT. The V call is TRBV19, the J call TRBJ1-1; the match to TRBD1 covers 7 bases. In germline, CDR1 is LNHDA, CDR2 SQIVND (reference sequence). V dropped 8 bases and J dropped 0; count of bases not matched to a gene: 3. CDR3 size: 13 residues.